These T cell receptor beta chains were read from a single sample in a study of quantifying T cell responses using KT2 cells. TCRdb redid the calling of the UMI-ligation and nested PCR reads with MiXCR, one entry per CDR3 protein. The sample holds over 40,000 distinct CDR3 sequences; 9.5% to 13% are singletons and the top ten take 10%. Sequencing used PBMCs spiked with cells of the T cell clone KT2. The receptors come from a human donor. The CDR3 runs from the conserved cysteine through the conserved F or W. D genes are given only for firm matches. Part of the rows lack a size; the others show once, few, many or a class for expanded clones.

d_gene	j_gene	abundance	v_gene	CDR3aa	CDR3nt
-	TRBJ2-2	many	TRBV5-1	CATGTNTGELFF	TGCGCCACCGGGACTAACACCGGGGAGCTGTTTTTT
TRBD1	TRBJ1-1	few	TRBV27	CASSSPTRQGARTEAFF	TGTGCCAGCAGTTCCCCCACCCGACAGGGGGCGCGAACTGAAGCTTTCTTT
-	TRBJ1-5	few	TRBV6-5	CASSYGQGPGQPQHF	TGTGCCAGCAGTTACGGCCAGGGCCCGGGTCAGCCCCAGCATTTT
-	TRBJ1-5	-	TRBV12-3/TRBV12-4	CASSFTNQPQHF	TGTGCCAGCAGTTTCACCAATCAGCCCCAGCATTTT
-	TRBJ1-5	-	TRBV6-1	CASSERPGYSNQPQHF	TGTGCCAGCAGTGAACGGCCAGGCTATAGCAATCAGCCCCAGCATTTT
TRBD1	TRBJ2-1	-	TRBV5-6	CASSPMRGGDEQFF	TGTGCCAGCAGCCCTATGCGAGGGGGCGATGAGCAGTTCTTC
-	TRBJ1-1	few	TRBV18	CASSPLRTNTEAFF	TGTGCCAGCTCACCACTCAGAACGAACACTGAAGCTTTCTTT
-	TRBJ1-1	-	TRBV19	CASSPTGRGTEAFF	TGTGCCAGTAGTCCGACCGGGAGGGGAACTGAAGCTTTCTTT
-	TRBJ2-2	few	TRBV7-6	CASSFVQGQGGELFF	TGTGCCAGCAGCTTCGTACAGGGCCAGGGAGGGGAGCTGTTTTTT
-	TRBJ1-3	-	TRBV6-5	CASRPGAEGGNTIYF	TGTGCCAGCAGACCGGGAGCAGAAGGGGGAAACACCATATATTTT
-	TRBJ2-1	few	TRBV4-2	CASSQGLGPGGNEQFF	TGTGCCAGCAGCCAAGGCTTAGGTCCTGGGGGGAATGAGCAGTTCTTC
-	TRBJ2-1	many	TRBV20-1	CSAPQWSSSYNEQFF	TGCAGTGCCCCCCAATGGTCGAGCTCCTACAATGAGCAGTTCTTC
-	TRBJ1-1	once	TRBV11-3	CASSLEMGAAFF	TGTGCCAGCAGCCTAGAGATGGGGGCGGCTTTCTTT
TRBD2	TRBJ2-1	many	TRBV6-5	CASSYGLAGGHEQFF	TGTGCCAGCAGTTACGGACTAGCGGGGGGGCATGAGCAGTTCTTC
TRBD1	TRBJ1-1	-	TRBV12-3/TRBV12-4	CASSTGGTEAFF	TGTGCCAGCAGTACAGGGGGCACTGAAGCTTTCTTT
TRBD1	TRBJ1-2	-	TRBV19	CASSKGDRSNYGYTF	TGTGCCAGTAGTAAAGGGGACAGATCTAACTATGGCTACACCTTC
-	TRBJ2-2	-	TRBV15	CATSRDIAGRGGELFF	TGTGCCACCAGCAGAGATATAGCAGGGCGTGGTGGGGAGCTGTTTTTT
-	TRBJ2-7	many	TRBV6-5	CASSWSSGQAYEQYF	TGTGCCAGCAGTTGGAGTTCGGGACAAGCCTACGAGCAGTACTTC
-	TRBJ2-7	-	TRBV4-2	CASSPLGGGLIEQYF	TGTGCCAGCAGCCCCCTGGGGGGGGGGCTTATCGAGCAGTACTTC
-	TRBJ1-3	-	TRBV7-9	CASKGAGNTIYF	TGTGCCAGCAAGGGAGCTGGAAACACCATATATTTT
-	TRBJ2-1	-	TRBV12-3/TRBV12-4	CASSLSAGRNEQFF	TGTGCCAGCAGTTTGTCAGCGGGTAGGAATGAGCAGTTCTTC
-	TRBJ2-5	few	TRBV4-1	CASSQEGIRTQYF	TGCGCCAGCAGCCAAGAAGGTATTAGGACCCAGTACTTC
TRBD2	TRBJ2-7	-	TRBV9	CASSPSPGGLGGSYEQYF	TGTGCCAGCAGCCCAAGCCCGGGGGGACTAGGAGGTTCCTACGAGCAGTACTTC
-	TRBJ1-1	-	TRBV2	CASSFGGQYNTEAFF	TGTGCCAGCAGTTTTGGTGGACAGTACAACACTGAAGCTTTCTTT
-	TRBJ2-1	few	TRBV15	CATSRDQGRTTYNEQFF	TGTGCCACCAGCAGAGATCAAGGCAGAACAACCTACAATGAGCAGTTCTTC
TRBD2	TRBJ2-7	-	TRBV7-2	CASSLKAWEGYEQYF	TGTGCCAGCAGCTTAAAAGCGTGGGAGGGCTACGAGCAGTACTTC
TRBD2	TRBJ2-5	few	TRBV20-1	CSAPGLAISETQYF	TGCAGTGCCCCGGGACTAGCGATATCGGAGACCCAGTACTTC
TRBD2	TRBJ2-1	many	TRBV2	CASWLAGPNEQFF	TGTGCCAGCTGGTTAGCGGGACCCAATGAGCAGTTCTTC
TRBD1	TRBJ2-7	few	TRBV4-1	CASSQDRRGTGAYEQYF	TGCGCCAGCAGCCAAGATCGGCGAGGGACAGGGGCCTACGAGCAGTACTTC
-	TRBJ1-2	many	TRBV12-3/TRBV12-4	CASSPLAGGYTF	TGTGCCAGCAGTCCGTTAGCTGGTGGCTACACCTTC
-	TRBJ2-2	many	TRBV18	CASSPRQLTGELFF	TGTGCCAGCTCACCACGACAGCTCACCGGGGAGCTGTTTTTT
TRBD2	TRBJ2-7	many	TRBV27	CASSLKPAGAYEQYF	TGTGCCAGCAGTTTGAAACCGGCGGGGGCCTACGAGCAGTACTTC
-	TRBJ2-3	few	TRBV27	CASSLDHAAGSTDTQYF	TGTGCCAGCAGTTTAGATCATGCGGCGGGAAGCACAGATACGCAGTATTTT
-	TRBJ2-6	few	TRBV4-1	CASSQGSGANVLNF	TGCGCCAGCAGCCAAGGCTCTGGGGCCAACGTCCTGAATTTC
-	TRBJ2-2	-	TRBV20-1	CSAKRTSTGELFF	TGCAGTGCTAAACGGACTTCCACCGGGGAGCTGTTTTTT
TRBD1	TRBJ2-3	few	TRBV5-1	CASSSQGAASTDTQYF	TGCGCCAGCAGTTCCCAGGGGGCCGCTAGCACAGATACGCAGTATTTT
TRBD2	TRBJ2-3	-	TRBV10-3	CAISDFVRGGTSGDTQYF	TGTGCCATCAGTGATTTTGTTCGGGGGGGGACTAGCGGTGATACGCAGTATTTT
-	TRBJ2-7	-	TRBV10-3	CAIGGQSQMNYEQYF	TGTGCCATCGGAGGACAGTCCCAAATGAACTACGAGCAGTACTTC
-	TRBJ2-5	many	TRBV29-1	CSVVGGFRETQYF	TGCAGCGTTGTCGGCGGTTTTCGGGAGACCCAGTACTTC
-	TRBJ2-1	many	TRBV28	CASSSPGAEQFF	TGTGCCAGCAGTTCCCCTGGGGCTGAGCAGTTCTTC
-	TRBJ2-2	many	TRBV7-6	CASSPAFDGELFF	TGTGCCAGCAGCCCCGCATTCGACGGGGAGCTGTTTTTT
TRBD1	TRBJ2-1	-	TRBV3-1	CASSDRGSYNEQFF	TGTGCCAGCAGTGACAGGGGGTCCTACAATGAGCAGTTCTTC
TRBD2	TRBJ2-3	few	TRBV20-1	CSAPNTGGSGRLRDTQYF	TGCAGTGCTCCCAATACCGGGGGGAGCGGGAGGCTCAGAGATACGCAGTATTTT
-	TRBJ2-7	few	TRBV12-3/TRBV12-4	CASRLDREGNEQYF	TGTGCCAGCAGACTAGACAGGGAGGGCAACGAGCAGTACTTC
-	TRBJ1-2	many	TRBV4-1	CASSQSTARNLINGYTF	TGCGCCAGCAGCCAATCCACCGCCAGAAATCTCATCAATGGCTACACCTTC